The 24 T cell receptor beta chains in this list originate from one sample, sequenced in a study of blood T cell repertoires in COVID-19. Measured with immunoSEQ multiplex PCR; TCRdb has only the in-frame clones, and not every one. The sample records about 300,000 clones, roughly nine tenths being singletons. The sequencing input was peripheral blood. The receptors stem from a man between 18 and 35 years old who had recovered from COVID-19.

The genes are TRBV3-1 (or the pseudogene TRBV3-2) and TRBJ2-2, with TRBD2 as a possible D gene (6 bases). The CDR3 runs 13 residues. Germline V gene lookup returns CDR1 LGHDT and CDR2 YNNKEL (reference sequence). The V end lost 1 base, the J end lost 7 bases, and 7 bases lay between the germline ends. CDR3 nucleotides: TGTGCCAGCAGCCAAGGGGGGGTCGGGGAGCTGTTTTTT. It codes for CASSQGGVGELFF.

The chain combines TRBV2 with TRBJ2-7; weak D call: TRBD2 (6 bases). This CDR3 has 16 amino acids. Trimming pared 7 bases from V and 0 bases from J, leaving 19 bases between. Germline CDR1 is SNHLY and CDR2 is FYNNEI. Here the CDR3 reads CASKLTGTESSYEQYF. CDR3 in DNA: TGTGCCAGCAAGCTCACCGGGACTGAGAGCTCCTACGAGCAGTACTTC.

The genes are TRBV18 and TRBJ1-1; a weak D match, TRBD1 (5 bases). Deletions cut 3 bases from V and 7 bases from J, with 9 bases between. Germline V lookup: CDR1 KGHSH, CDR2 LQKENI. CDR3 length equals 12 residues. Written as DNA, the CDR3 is TGTGCCAGCTCACCCGATAGGGGTGAAGCTTTCTTT. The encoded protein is CASSPDRGEAFF.

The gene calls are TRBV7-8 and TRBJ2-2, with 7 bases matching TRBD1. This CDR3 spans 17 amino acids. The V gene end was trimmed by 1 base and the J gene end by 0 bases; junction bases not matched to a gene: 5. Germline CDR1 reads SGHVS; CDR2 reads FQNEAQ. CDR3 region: CASSLERTGPNTGELFF. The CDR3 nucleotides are TGTGCCAGCAGCTTAGAAAGGACAGGTCCGAACACCGGGGAGCTGTTTTTT.

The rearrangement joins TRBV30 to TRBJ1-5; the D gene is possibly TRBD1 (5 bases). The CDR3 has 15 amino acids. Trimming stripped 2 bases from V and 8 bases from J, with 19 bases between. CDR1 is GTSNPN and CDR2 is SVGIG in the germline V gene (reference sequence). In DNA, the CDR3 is TGTGCCTGGAGTCCTCGGGGGAGGCTTTGGGAGCCCCAGCATTTT. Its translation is CAWSPRGRLWEPQHF.

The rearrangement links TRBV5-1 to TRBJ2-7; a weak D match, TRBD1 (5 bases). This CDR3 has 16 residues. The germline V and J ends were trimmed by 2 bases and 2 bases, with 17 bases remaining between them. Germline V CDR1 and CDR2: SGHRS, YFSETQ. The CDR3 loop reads CASSFPDSAAAYEQYF. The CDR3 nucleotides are TGCGCCAGCAGCTTCCCCGACAGCGCAGCAGCCTACGAGCAGTACTTC.

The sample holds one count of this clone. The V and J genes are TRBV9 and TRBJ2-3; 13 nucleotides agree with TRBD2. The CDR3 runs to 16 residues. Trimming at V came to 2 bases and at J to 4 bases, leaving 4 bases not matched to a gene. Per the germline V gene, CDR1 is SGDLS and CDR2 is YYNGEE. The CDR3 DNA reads TGTGCCAGCAGCGTTACTAGCGGGGGGGCCTCAGATACGCAGTATTTT. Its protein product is CASSVTSGGASDTQYF. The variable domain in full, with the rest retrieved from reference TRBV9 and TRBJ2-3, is DSGVTQTPKHLITATGQRVTLRCSPRSGDLSVYWYQQSLDQGLQFLIQYYNGEERAKGNILERFSAQQFPDLHSELNLSSLELGDSALYFCASSVTSGGASDTQYFGPGTRLTVL.

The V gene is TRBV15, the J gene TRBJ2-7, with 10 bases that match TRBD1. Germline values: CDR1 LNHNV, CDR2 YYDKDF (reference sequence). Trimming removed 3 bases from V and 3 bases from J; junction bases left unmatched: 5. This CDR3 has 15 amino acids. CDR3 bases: TGTGCCACCAGCAGTCGGGGACAGGGGATCTACGAGCAGTACTTC. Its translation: CATSSRGQGIYEQYF.

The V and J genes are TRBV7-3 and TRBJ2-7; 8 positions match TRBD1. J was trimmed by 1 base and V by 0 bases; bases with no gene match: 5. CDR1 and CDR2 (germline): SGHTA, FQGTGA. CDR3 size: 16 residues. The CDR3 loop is CASSLTPTGVSYEQYF. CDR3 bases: TGTGCCAGCAGCTTAACCCCGACAGGGGTTTCCTACGAGCAGTACTTC.

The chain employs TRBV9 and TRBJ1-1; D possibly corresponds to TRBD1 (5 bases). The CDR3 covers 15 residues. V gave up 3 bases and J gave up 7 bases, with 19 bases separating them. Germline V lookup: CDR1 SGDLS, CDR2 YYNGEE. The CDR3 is CASSAHLEGYNEAFF. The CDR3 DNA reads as TGTGCCAGCAGCGCACACCTGGAGGGGTACAATGAAGCTTTCTTT.

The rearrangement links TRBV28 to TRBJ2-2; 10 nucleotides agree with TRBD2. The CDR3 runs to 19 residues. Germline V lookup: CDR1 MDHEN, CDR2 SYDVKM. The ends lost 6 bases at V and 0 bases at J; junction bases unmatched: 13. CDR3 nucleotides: TGTGCCAGCAGCTGGGGGCTAGCGGGGGTCGGCGCGAACACCGGGGAGCTGTTTTTT. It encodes CASSWGLAGVGANTGELFF. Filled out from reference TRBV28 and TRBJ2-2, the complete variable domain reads DVKVTQSSRYLVKRTGEKVFLECVQDMDHENMFWYRQDPGLGLRLIYFSYDVKMKEKGDIPEGYSVSREKKERFSLILESASTNQTSMYLCASSWGLAGVGANTGELFFGEGSRLTVL.

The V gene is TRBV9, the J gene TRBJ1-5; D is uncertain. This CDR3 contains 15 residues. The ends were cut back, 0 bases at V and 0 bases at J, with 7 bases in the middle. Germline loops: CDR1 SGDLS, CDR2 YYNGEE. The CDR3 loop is CASSVGGYSNQPQHF. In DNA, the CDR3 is TGTGCCAGCAGCGTAGGAGGCTATAGCAATCAGCCCCAGCATTTT.

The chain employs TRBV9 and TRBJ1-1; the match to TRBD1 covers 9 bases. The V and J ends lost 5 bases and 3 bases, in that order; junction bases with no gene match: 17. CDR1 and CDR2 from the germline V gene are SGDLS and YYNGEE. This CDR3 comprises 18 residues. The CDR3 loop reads CASSETLDTGGSDTEAFF. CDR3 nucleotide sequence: TGTGCCAGCAGTGAGACCCTGGACACAGGGGGCTCGGACACTGAAGCTTTCTTT.

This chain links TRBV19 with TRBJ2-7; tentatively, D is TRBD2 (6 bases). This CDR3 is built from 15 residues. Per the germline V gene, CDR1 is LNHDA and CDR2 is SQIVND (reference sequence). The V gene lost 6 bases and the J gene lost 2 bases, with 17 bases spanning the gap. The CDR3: CASSGPGAPTYEQYF. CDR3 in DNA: TGTGCCAGTAGCGGACCGGGAGCACCCACCTACGAGCAGTACTTC.

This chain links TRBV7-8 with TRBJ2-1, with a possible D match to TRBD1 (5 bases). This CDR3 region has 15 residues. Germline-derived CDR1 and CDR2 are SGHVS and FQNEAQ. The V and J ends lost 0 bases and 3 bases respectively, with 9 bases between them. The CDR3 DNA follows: TGTGCCAGCAGCTTAGCGCGACAGTTCTACAATGAGCAGTTCTTC. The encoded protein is CASSLARQFYNEQFF.

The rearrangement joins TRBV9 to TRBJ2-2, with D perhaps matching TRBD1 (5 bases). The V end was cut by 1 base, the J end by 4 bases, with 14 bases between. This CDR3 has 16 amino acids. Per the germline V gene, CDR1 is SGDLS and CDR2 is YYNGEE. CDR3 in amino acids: CASSVSGGAGTGELFF. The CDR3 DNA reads TGTGCCAGCAGCGTATCGGGTGGGGCAGGCACCGGGGAGCTGTTTTTT.

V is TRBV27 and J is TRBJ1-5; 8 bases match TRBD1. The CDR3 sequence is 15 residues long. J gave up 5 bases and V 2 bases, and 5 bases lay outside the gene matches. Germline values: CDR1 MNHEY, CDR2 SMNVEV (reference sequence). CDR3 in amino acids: CASSLSRGPDQPQHF. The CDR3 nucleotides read TGTGCCAGCAGTTTAAGCAGGGGGCCGGATCAGCCCCAGCATTTT.

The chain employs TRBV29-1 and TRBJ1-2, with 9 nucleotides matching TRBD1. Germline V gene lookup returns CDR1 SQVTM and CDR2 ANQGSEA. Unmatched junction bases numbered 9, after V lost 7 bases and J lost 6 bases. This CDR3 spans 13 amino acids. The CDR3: CSAGRDREDGYTF. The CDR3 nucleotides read TGCAGCGCAGGCCGGGACAGGGAGGATGGCTACACCTTC.

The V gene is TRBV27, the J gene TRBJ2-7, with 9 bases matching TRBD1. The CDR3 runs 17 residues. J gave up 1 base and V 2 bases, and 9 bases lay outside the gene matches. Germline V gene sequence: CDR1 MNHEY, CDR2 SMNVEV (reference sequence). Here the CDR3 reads CASSLGLRGQGSYEQYF. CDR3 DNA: TGTGCCAGCAGTTTAGGGTTGAGGGGACAGGGATCCTACGAGCAGTACTTC.

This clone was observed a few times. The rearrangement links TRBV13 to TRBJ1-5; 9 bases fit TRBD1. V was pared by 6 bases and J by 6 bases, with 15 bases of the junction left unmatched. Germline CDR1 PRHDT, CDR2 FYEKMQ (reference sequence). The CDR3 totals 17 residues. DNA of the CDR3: TGTGCCAGCAGTCATTCGACAGGGGGTGATCGGAGTCAGCCCCAGCATTTT. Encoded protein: CASSHSTGGDRSQPQHF.

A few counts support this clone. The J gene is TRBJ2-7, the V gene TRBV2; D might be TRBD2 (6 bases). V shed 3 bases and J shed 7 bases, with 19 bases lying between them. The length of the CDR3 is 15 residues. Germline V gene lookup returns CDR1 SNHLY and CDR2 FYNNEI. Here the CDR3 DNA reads TGTGCCAGCAGTGAGTCGGCCTGGAGGGGAGTTGAGCAGTACTTC. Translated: CASSESAWRGVEQYF.

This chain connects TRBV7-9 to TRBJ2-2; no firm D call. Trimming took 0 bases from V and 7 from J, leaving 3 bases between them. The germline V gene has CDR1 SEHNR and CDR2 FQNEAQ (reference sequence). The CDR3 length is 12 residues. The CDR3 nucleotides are TGTGCCAGCAGCTTAGCCCTCGGGGAGCTGTTTTTT. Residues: CASSLALGELFF.

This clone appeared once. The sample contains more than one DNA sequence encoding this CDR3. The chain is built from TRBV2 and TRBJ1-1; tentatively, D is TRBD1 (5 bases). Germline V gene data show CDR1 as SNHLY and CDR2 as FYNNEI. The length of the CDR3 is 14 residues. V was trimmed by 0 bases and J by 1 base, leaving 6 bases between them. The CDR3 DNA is TGTGCCAGCAGTGAAGCGACAGCGAACACTGAAGCTTTCTTT. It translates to CASSEATANTEAFF.

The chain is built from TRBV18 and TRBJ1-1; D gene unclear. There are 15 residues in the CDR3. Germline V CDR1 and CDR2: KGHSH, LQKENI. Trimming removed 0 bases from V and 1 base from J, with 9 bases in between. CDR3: CASSPPPATNTEAFF. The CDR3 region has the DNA TGTGCCAGCTCACCACCCCCAGCGACGAACACTGAAGCTTTCTTT.